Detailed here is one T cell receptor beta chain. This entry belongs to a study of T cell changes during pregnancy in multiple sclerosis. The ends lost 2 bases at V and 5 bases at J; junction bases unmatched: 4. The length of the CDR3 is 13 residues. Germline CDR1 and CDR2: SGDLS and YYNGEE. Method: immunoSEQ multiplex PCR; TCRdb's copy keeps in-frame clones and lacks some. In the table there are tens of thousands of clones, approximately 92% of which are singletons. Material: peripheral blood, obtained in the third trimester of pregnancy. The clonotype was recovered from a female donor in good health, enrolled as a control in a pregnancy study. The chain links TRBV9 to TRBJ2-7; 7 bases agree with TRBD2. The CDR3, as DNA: TGTGCCAGCAGCGTTGGTCTAGCGGACGAGCAGTACTTC. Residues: CASSVGLADEQYF.